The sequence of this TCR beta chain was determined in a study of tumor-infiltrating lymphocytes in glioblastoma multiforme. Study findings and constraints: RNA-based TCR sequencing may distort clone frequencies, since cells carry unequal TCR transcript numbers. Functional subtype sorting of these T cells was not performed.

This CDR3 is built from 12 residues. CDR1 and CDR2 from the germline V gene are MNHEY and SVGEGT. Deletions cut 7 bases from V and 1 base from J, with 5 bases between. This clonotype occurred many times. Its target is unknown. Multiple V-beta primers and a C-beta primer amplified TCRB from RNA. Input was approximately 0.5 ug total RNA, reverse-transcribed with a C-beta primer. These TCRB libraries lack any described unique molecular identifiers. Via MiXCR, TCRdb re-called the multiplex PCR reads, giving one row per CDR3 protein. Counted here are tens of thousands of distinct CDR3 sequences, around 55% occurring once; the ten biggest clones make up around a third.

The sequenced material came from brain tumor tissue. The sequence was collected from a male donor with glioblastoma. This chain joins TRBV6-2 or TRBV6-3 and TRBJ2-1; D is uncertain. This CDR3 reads CASKESYNEQFF. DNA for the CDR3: TGTGCCAGCAAAGAATCCTACAATGAGCAGTTCTTC.